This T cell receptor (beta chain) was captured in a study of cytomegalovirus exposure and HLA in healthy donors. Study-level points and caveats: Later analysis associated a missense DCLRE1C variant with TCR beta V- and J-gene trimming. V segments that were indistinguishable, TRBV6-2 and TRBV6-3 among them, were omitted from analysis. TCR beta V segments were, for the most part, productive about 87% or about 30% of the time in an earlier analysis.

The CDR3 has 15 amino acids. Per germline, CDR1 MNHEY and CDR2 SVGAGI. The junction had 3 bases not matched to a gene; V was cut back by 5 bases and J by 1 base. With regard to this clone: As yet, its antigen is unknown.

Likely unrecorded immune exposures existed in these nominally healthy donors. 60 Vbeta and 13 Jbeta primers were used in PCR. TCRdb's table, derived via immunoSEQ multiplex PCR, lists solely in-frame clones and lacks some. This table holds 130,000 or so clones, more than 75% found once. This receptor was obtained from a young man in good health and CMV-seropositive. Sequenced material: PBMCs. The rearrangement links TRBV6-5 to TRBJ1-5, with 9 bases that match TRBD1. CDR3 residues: CASSGDRGSNQPQHF. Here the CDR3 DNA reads TGTGCCAGCAGTGGAGACAGGGGGAGCAATCAGCCCCAGCATTTT.